The 5 T cell receptor beta chains given below trace back to one sample, sequenced in a study of CD8 T cells in ankylosing spondylitis. TCRdb ran MiXCR on the 5' RACE reads and lists one entry per CDR3 protein. The table shows some 700,000 distinct CDR3 sequences, with 19% occurring only once. Their specific antigens are unknown. Whole-study findings and limits: What appeared characteristic of ankylosing spondylitis blood was a TCR beta motif of eight highly homologous variants.

Sequenced input: blood, either unsorted or a sorted T cell fraction (not recorded which). The origin of the receptors is a male donor with ankylosing spondylitis.

V usage is TRBV7-2 and J usage is TRBJ2-7; D gene ambiguous. Per germline, CDR1 SGHTA and CDR2 FQGNSA. The CDR3 is 12 residues long. Between the trimmed V and J ends, which lost 5 bases and 0 bases, there was a span of 5 bases. For the CDR3, the DNA is TGTGCCAGCAGCCCGATCTCCTACGAGCAGTACTTC. This translates into CASSPISYEQYF.

The chain has TRBV27 and TRBJ1-2, with D tentatively TRBD1 (5 bases). Looked up from germline, CDR1 is MNHEY and CDR2 is SMNVEV (reference sequence). This CDR3 has 14 residues. V lost 6 bases and J 0 bases, leaving 11 bases between the germline ends. The CDR3 coding sequence is TGTGCCAGCAGATGGGGGAACGCTAACTATGGCTACACCTTC. Protein product: CASRWGNANYGYTF.

The V call is TRBV7-6, the J call TRBJ1-1; D perhaps matches TRBD1 (6 bases). The CDR3 has 17 amino acids. Germline-derived CDR1 and CDR2 are SGHVS and FNYEAQ. V shed 0 bases and J shed 5 bases, with 19 bases lying between them. The CDR3 loop is CASSLARGGPIGTEAFF. CDR3 bases: TGTGCCAGCAGCTTAGCCCGCGGGGGGCCGATCGGTACTGAAGCTTTCTTT. Filled out from reference TRBV7-6 and TRBJ1-1, the complete variable domain reads GAGVSQSPRYKVTKRGQDVALRCDPISGHVSLYWYRQALGQGPEFLTYFNYEAQQDKSGLPNDRFSAERPEGSISTLTIQRTEQRDSAMYRCASSLARGGPIGTEAFFGQGTRLTVV.

Ten or more counts support this clonotype. The rearrangement links TRBV20-1 to TRBJ1-1; possible D gene TRBD1, 5 bases. The length of the CDR3 is 15 residues. The V gene's germline CDR1 is DFQATT and CDR2 SNEGSKA (reference sequence). V lost 3 bases and J lost 7, with 21 bases in between. The CDR3 coding sequence is TGCAGTGCTAGGGGGAGAGGGGCGCGGGGGATTGAAGCTTTCTTT. Protein sequence: CSARGRGARGIEAFF.

This clonotype was counted only a few times. The chain uses TRBV6-2 or TRBV6-3 and TRBJ2-7; 8 nucleotides line up with TRBD1. Looked up from germline, CDR1 is MNHEY and CDR2 is SVGEGT. The CDR3 has 11 residues. V shed 9 bases and J 6 bases; nucleotides not matched to a gene: 4. The CDR3 DNA reads TGTGCCAGTGGAGACAGGGGCGAGCAGTACTTC. This translates into CASGDRGEQYF.